This record concerns one TCR beta chain sequence. What antigen it recognizes has not been identified. Within one base of it there is no much larger clone, and no base qualities were kept. The source of the sample is a study of T-cell memory formation after mild COVID-19 (dated by TCRdb to the early 2020s). Concerning the study at large: Most TCR sequence clusters were specific to one of the two donors. Longitudinal TCRalpha and TCRbeta repertoire sequencing tracked T-cell clones expanding and contracting after mild COVID-19 in a couple of donors. The cohort was made up of two young adult volunteers, one female and one male, who were previously healthy. Findings and caveats that apply to the study as a whole: The detection of some responding clones in pre-infection memory suggests that pre-existing cross-reactive memory T cells joined the SARS-CoV-2 response. SARS-CoV-2 specificity was not confirmed for the second-wave clones peaking on day 37. Contracting CD4+ clones were located mainly in the CM and EM memory subsets, whereas CD8+ clones were found to be enriched in EMRA. From day 15 to 85, contracting clones showed balanced CD4/CD8 phenotypes, whereas a second wave of clones that expanded from day 15 to 37 leaned towards CD4+. The study covered only a couple of mild cases, and larger cohorts including severe cases with pre-infection samples were considered necessary.

Ficoll-Paque density gradient centrifugation was the method used to isolate PBMCs. TCRdb shows the sequencer as Illumina NovaSeq 6000. TCRalpha and TCRbeta cDNA libraries were constructed by 5'RACE with constant-segment primers, with sample barcodes and unique molecular identifiers being introduced. RNA was extracted from every sample with Trizol reagent. Amplification of the libraries took two PCR steps, and the second step added a second sample barcode plus Illumina TruSeq adapters. Libraries were sequenced on an Illumina NovaSeq with 2 x 150 bp paired-end reads. In the original analysis: Demultiplexing of reads and collapsing into UMI-guided consensus sequences were performed with migec v1.2.7. Using mixcr v2.1.11, UMI consensuses were aligned to TRA and TRB V and J templates and then assembled into clonotypes. A clonotype was counted as expanded or contracted only if both edgeR and NoisET called the change significant, with noise models trained on biological replicates. For edgeR calls, the cutoffs were a false discovery rate-adjusted p below 0.01 and a log2 fold-change threshold of 1. As an exploratory analysis of dynamics, PCA with hierarchical clustering was applied to max-normalized trajectories of the 1000 most abundant clonotypes. Separately sequenced CD4+ and CD8+ repertoires were used to assign the CD4 or CD8 phenotype of responding clones. The raw public data were reprocessed by TCRdb itself: fastp quality trimming at Q25, MiXCR clonotype calling, in-frame beta chains only. For every CDR3 protein sequence, its rows merge into one entry that carries the most common genes and DNA. In this record, the V and J calls reflect TCRdb's handling and not the investigators' own analysis. The sample table shows 500,000 to 550,000 distinct CDR3 sequences, and approximately 20% are seen once. The ten largest clones represent approximately 13% of the sample.

V is trimmed back by 0 bases and J by 8 bases, and the junction contains 12 bases that no gene match accounts for. CDR1 and CDR2 are drawn from the germline V gene: SGDLS, YYNGEE. From cysteine to phenylalanine, the CDR3 is 18 amino acids long. The kept DNA is CDR3 alone, 54 bases in frame from the first base. Sample: PBMCs or a T cell subset sorted from them (not recorded which). The sequence came from an adult woman who had mild COVID-19 (a few samples of this study predate the infection). The sample titles of this study are shuffled in the database, so cell type and time point are left out; the donor was told from shared clones. The sequence joins TRBV9 to TRBJ1-6; TRBD1 aligns with 9 central bases. The nucleotide sequence reads TGTGCCAGCAGCGTAGGAACTATACAGGGGGCGAAAGATTCACCCCTCCACTTT. Its protein reads: CASSVGTIQGAKDSPLHF.